This TCR beta chain is drawn from a study of T cell responses to AZD1222 COVID-19 vaccine. Clones were sequenced by immunoSEQ multiplex PCR, and TCRdb holds only the in-frame ones, with some missing. Of over 150,000 clones in the sample, 80% to 90% were seen once. From germline, CDR1 is SGHVS and CDR2 FNYEAQ. The CDR3 has 17 residues. V shed 0 bases and J shed 0 bases, with 11 bases lying between them. This clone was recorded once. Antigen: not known. Study observations and caveats: Repertoire collection took place solely once the T cell response had peaked. Close to half of all spike-specific TCRs reportedly target regions of the variants that are unmutated. White British people made up most donors, females outnumbered males, and clonal diversity was possibly underestimated. Two AZD1222 administrations were followed by greater Spike-specific TCR breadth and depth.

Sequenced material: peripheral blood, taken on day 0 of AZD1222 vaccination. The chain combines TRBV7-6 with TRBJ1-4, with a possible D match to TRBD1 (5 bases). The TCR originated in an adult in good health. CDR3 in DNA: TGTGCCAGCAGCTTAGCGAGGACATCTGCAACTAATGAAAAACTGTTTTTT. As protein: CASSLARTSATNEKLFF.